This TCR beta chain was retrieved from a study of CD8 T cells in Susac syndrome. A quantity of about 0.45 to 1 ug RNA underwent reverse transcription using random hexamers. Amplification of TCR beta CDR3 across 54 Vbeta and 13 Jbeta was performed with immunoSEQ multiplex PCR. TCRdb reanalysed the immunoSEQ multiplex PCR reads using MiXCR and keeps one entry per CDR3 protein. The data show around 300,000 distinct CDR3 sequences, around 89% seen once. V lost 4 bases to trimming and J lost 7 bases, with 7 bases between them. There are 12 residues in the CDR3. Germline assignment: CDR1 MGHDK and CDR2 SYGVNS. CD8+ and CD4+ T cells from blood underwent TCR beta sequencing, which was carried out in a high-throughput format. The authors negatively isolated CD8+ and CD4+ T cells and FACS-enriched TEMRA cells.

The specimen was CD8+ T cells from PBMCs. V and J are TRBV25-1 and TRBJ2-2; the D is unclear. The sequence was collected from a human donor with multiple sclerosis. CDR3 nucleotides: TGTGCCAGCAGTGCCCTGGGCGGGGAGCTGTTTTTT. This sequence encodes CASSALGGELFF.